These T cell receptor beta chains were read from a single sample in a study of blood T cell repertoires in COVID-19. Sequencing used immunoSEQ multiplex PCR; TCRdb keeps in-frame clones, though not all of them. The profile shows about 130,000 clones, about 90% of them singletons. The sequencing input was peripheral blood. Every receptor here comes from a woman aged 60-75 years with acute or convalescent COVID-19. The conserved cysteine and the conserved F or W are not part of the CDR3 here. Each record gives: CDR3 length, D gene, V gene, CDR3 protein. The D gene is left open where the match is weak.

13 | . | TRBV7-9 | ASSLDGRAAETQY
16 | . | TRBV9 | ASSVGLQGRMTNYGYT
11 | . | TRBV27 | ASSLMRDQPQH
14 | TRBD1 | TRBV24-1 | ATSDPTGGGTDTQY
11 | . | TRBV6-5 | ASPGVGTGELF
12 | . | TRBV11-2 | ASSLERAYNEQF
9 | . | TRBV6-5 | AAETADEQF
11 | . | TRBV12-3/TRBV12-4 | ASSFVGSPAAF
12 | . | TRBV19 | ASSIGGVQTEAF
12 | . | TRBV2 | ASSGGDSGNTIY
12 | . | TRBV5-1 | ASSLGGSSYEQY
13 | . | TRBV19 | ASSPSRSSYNEQF
12 | TRBD1 | TRBV19 | ASSLGTANEKLF
14 | . | TRBV21-1 | ATRGREGMKKSEQF
12 | . | TRBV2 | ASSEAEANTEAF
12 | . | TRBV7-8 | ASSFTATNEKLF
14 | TRBD2 | TRBV27 | ASKQGGRANTGELF
11 | TRBD1 | TRBV6-5 | ASRQGVDYGYT
13 | . | TRBV19 | ASSITGDPSYEQY
11 | . | TRBV6-5 | ASSPTGNTEAF
15 | . | TRBV4-1 | ASSQDIGRGSNYGYT
11 | TRBD1 | TRBV3-1/TRBV3-2 | ASSPTGSQPQH
10 | TRBD1 | TRBV12-3/TRBV12-4 | ASRTGGKPQH
11 | . | TRBV12-3/TRBV12-4 | ASYGGRRTEAF
13 | TRBD1 | TRBV27 | ASKRDSFYNSPLH
13 | TRBD1 | TRBV28 | ASSETGTGLYEQY
13 | . | TRBV7-8 | ASTPEGTPYNEQF
14 | TRBD1 | TRBV27 | ASSPETGNTYNEQF
12 | TRBD1 | TRBV7-8 | ASSFGTADSPLH
14 | TRBD2 | TRBV28 | ASSFKGGRGYNEQF
14 | TRBD1 | TRBV18 | ASSPQQGRMNTEAF
17 | TRBD2 | TRBV2 | ASSEPGLAGVGLYNEQF
17 | TRBD2 | TRBV27 | ASSHQGVAGGPRGNEQF
12 | . | TRBV11-3 | ASSSSPGWDEQF
11 | . | TRBV12-3/TRBV12-4 | ASSLTMKYGYT
12 | TRBD2 | TRBV20-1 | SASLAGGANEQF
13 | . | TRBV18 | ASSPFQGLPAEAF
12 | TRBD1 | TRBV2 | ASRDRGYGNTIY
13 | TRBD1 | TRBV3-1/TRBV3-2 | ASSLTGGSDTEAF
11 | . | TRBV7-8 | ASSLAASNEQF
13 | . | TRBV9 | ASSELGGDYEKLF
12 | TRBD2 | TRBV5-1 | ASSSGLVAETQY
10 | . | TRBV5-5 | ASSFSHAEAF
13 | . | TRBV19 | ASSTREQYPSPLH
15 | TRBD1 | TRBV7-3 | ASSPQGAAGMISEAF
13 | TRBD1 | TRBV4-1 | ASSQDYRTGNGYT
12 | . | TRBV5-8 | ASSLYRGAVEAF
15 | . | TRBV4-1 | ASSDGLAPTQGNEQF
12 | . | TRBV18 | ASSPSGGSYEQY
14 | . | TRBV12-2 | ASRLKEGTGEETQY
12 | . | TRBV5-4 | ASSPQQGNEKLF
15 | TRBD1 | TRBV5-8 | ASSLATGVSSYNEQF
14 | . | TRBV6-2/TRBV6-3 | ASSYSRTGSGNTIY